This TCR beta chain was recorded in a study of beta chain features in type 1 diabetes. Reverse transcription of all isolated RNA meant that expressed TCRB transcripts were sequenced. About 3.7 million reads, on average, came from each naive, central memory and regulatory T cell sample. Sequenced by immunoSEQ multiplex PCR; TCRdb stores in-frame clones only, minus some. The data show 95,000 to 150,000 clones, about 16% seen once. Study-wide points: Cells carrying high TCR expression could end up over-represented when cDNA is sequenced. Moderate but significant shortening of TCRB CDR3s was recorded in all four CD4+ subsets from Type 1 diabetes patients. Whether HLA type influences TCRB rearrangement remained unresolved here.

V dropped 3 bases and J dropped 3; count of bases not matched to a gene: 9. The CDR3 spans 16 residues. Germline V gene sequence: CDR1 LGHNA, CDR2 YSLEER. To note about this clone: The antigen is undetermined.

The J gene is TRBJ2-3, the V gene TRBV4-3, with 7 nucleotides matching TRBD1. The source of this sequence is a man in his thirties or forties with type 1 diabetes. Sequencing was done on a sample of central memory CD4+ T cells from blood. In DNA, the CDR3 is TGCGCCAGCAGCCACGTTAGACAGGGTGGGACAGATACGCAGTATTTT. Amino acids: CASSHVRQGGTDTQYF.